These 22 T cell receptor beta chains originate from one sample sequenced in a study of blood T cell repertoires in COVID-19. Sequencing used immunoSEQ multiplex PCR; TCRdb keeps in-frame clones, though not all of them. Altogether around 230,000 clones are present, about 80% being singletons, with the ten largest covering about 15%. Source material: PBMCs or T cells enriched from blood (not recorded which). The source of these receptors is a man in his forties or fifties who had recovered from COVID-19.

DNA for the CDR3: TGTGCCAGCAGCTCGGGACTAGCGGAAGAGACCCAGTACTTC. It codes for CASSSGLAEETQYF. The chain joins TRBV7-9 to TRBJ2-5, with 11 bases fitting TRBD2. V lost 4 bases and J lost 3; bases outside the gene matches: 1. Looked up from germline, CDR1 is SEHNR and CDR2 is FQNEAQ (reference sequence). There are 14 residues in the CDR3.

The chain carries TRBV11-2 and TRBJ2-2, with a tentative D call TRBD2 (6 bases). V lost 4 bases to trimming and J lost 4 bases, with 10 bases between them. CDR1 and CDR2 (germline): SGHAT, FQNNGV. The CDR3 spans 14 residues. CDR3 region: CASSSQRATGELFF. DNA for the CDR3: TGTGCCAGCAGCTCCCAGCGGGCCACCGGGGAGCTGTTTTTT.

This chain links TRBV7-3 with TRBJ2-1; no clear D gene. Trimming shortened V by 4 bases and J by 0 bases, and 10 bases separated the two germline ends. The length of the CDR3 is 15 residues. CDR1 is SGHTA and CDR2 is FQGTGA in the germline V gene. For the CDR3, the DNA is TGTGCCAGCAGCTCCGCCACCAGCTCCTACAATGAGCAGTTCTTC. Protein product: CASSSATSSYNEQFF.

The DNA of the CDR3 is TGTGCCAGCAGCTTAGGTGGAGGACAGGGGGCCTACGAGCAGTACTTC. It specifies CASSLGGGQGAYEQYF. The rearrangement links TRBV7-9 to TRBJ2-7; 10 bases line up with TRBD1. The germline V gene encodes CDR1 SEHNR and CDR2 FQNEAQ (reference sequence). This CDR3 has 16 amino acids. J lost 2 bases, V lost 1 base, and 5 bases had no gene match.

V usage is TRBV9 and J usage is TRBJ2-3; possible D gene TRBD1, 6 bases. This CDR3 region has 15 residues. Trimming took off 3 bases at V and 4 bases at J, with 15 bases between the two ends. Germline CDR1 SGDLS, CDR2 YYNGEE. This CDR3 is CASSGGDRLADTQYF. The CDR3 nucleotides read TGTGCCAGCAGCGGAGGCGACAGGTTGGCAGATACGCAGTATTTT.

This clone has only a few counts. V usage is TRBV7-9 and J usage is TRBJ2-7; tentatively, D is TRBD1 (5 bases). The V end was cut by 1 base, the J end by 2 bases, with 9 bases between. Germline V CDR1 and CDR2: SEHNR, FQNEAQ (reference sequence). The CDR3 totals 14 residues. In nucleotides, the CDR3 is TGTGCCAGCAGCTTAGTGGGGCCCCCCTACGAGCAGTACTTC. Its translation is CASSLVGPPYEQYF.

In its sample, this clone was seen once. This chain uses TRBV28 with TRBJ2-5; possibly TRBD1 for D (5 bases). Germline values: CDR1 MDHEN, CDR2 SYDVKM. Trimming cost V 3 bases and J 6 bases, with 11 bases left between them. The CDR3 runs 13 residues. This chain's CDR3 is CASSFRAHQTQYF. The CDR3 region has the DNA TGTGCCAGCAGTTTCAGGGCTCACCAGACCCAGTACTTC.

V and J are TRBV7-9 and TRBJ1-3; 8 bases align to TRBD1. Germline CDR1 is SEHNR and CDR2 is FQNEAQ (reference sequence). Germline trimming cut 2 bases from V and 4 bases from J; bases unmatched to any gene: 4. CDR3 length equals 15 residues. The CDR3 DNA follows: TGTGCCAGCAGCTTACAGGGGGCGCCGGGAAACACCATATATTTT. Translated: CASSLQGAPGNTIYF.

CDR3 nucleotide sequence: TGTGCCAGCAGCCAAGCTCCAGGAGGGGCCGGTCTCGAGCAGTACTTC. The encoded protein is CASSQAPGGAGLEQYF. The J gene is TRBJ2-7, the V gene TRBV3-1 (or the pseudogene TRBV3-2), with D possibly TRBD2 on 6 matching bases. The CDR3 runs 16 residues. Germline V lookup: CDR1 LGHDT, CDR2 YNNKEL (reference sequence). V lost 1 base, J lost 6 bases, and 19 bases lay in between.

The CDR3 is CASSWDRPSRQPQHF. CDR3 DNA: TGTGCCAGCAGTTGGGACAGACCTTCGAGGCAGCCCCAGCATTTT. The chain has TRBV28 and TRBJ1-5, with 7 positions matching TRBD1. J gave up 7 bases and V 4 bases, and 10 bases lay outside the gene matches. This CDR3 is built from 15 residues. Germline-derived CDR1 and CDR2 are MDHEN and SYDVKM.

The rearrangement uses TRBV19 and TRBJ1-2; D is perhaps TRBD1 (5 bases). Trimming removed 4 bases from V and 8 bases from J, with 20 bases in between. The CDR3 runs to 15 residues. Germline lookup yields CDR1 LNHDA and CDR2 SQIVND (reference sequence). CDR3 protein: CASSREPTGVWGYTF. The CDR3 DNA sequence: TGTGCCAGTAGTAGGGAACCCACAGGTGTGTGGGGCTACACCTTC.

This chain connects TRBV7-3 to TRBJ2-3; possible D gene TRBD2, 5 bases. CDR3 length: 15 amino acids. V was cut by 3 bases and J by 5 bases, with 15 bases left in between. CDR1 SGHTA and CDR2 FQGTGA come from the germline V gene. The CDR3 loop is CASSLKGLEGDTQYF. The DNA of the CDR3 is TGTGCCAGCAGCTTGAAAGGGCTAGAGGGAGATACGCAGTATTTT.

The J gene is TRBJ1-4, the V gene TRBV2; tentative D call: TRBD1 (6 bases). Germline V CDR1 and CDR2: SNHLY, FYNNEI. V lost 5 bases and J 8 bases, leaving 15 bases between the germline ends. This CDR3 has 14 amino acids. The CDR3 DNA reads TGTGCCAGCAGTCCAACAGGGTTTCGGGAAAAACTGTTTTTT. Residues: CASSPTGFREKLFF.

This chain uses TRBV9 with TRBJ2-5, with D unresolved. V was clipped by 0 bases and J by 5 bases, with 11 bases between them. This CDR3 is 14 amino acids long. CDR1 SGDLS and CDR2 YYNGEE come from the germline V gene. For the CDR3, the DNA is TGTGCCAGCAGCGTAGGTGACAAATGGGAGACCCAGTACTTC. This gives the protein CASSVGDKWETQYF.

This clone was observed a few times. The chain is built from TRBV23-1 and TRBJ1-1; 7 bases are shared with TRBD1. TRBV23-1 is designated an ORF whose function remains uncertain. Trimming at V came to 8 bases and at J to 6 bases, leaving 6 bases not matched to a gene. This CDR3 is built from 12 residues. The CDR3 DNA follows: TGCGCCAGCTTACAGGGGTCGCCTGAAGCTTTCTTT. It encodes CASLQGSPEAFF.

The chain couples TRBV28 to TRBJ1-5; D perhaps matches TRBD1 (5 bases). V lost 2 bases and J 7 bases, leaving 9 bases between the germline ends. Germline V lookup: CDR1 MDHEN, CDR2 SYDVKM. The CDR3 length is 13 residues. The CDR3 loop is CASSLGRGQPQHF. In nucleotides, the CDR3 is TGTGCCAGCAGTTTAGGGCGGGGGCAGCCCCAGCATTTT.

This clone was seen once. This chain links TRBV5-1 with TRBJ1-1; 10 nucleotides align to TRBD1. CDR1 is SGHRS, CDR2 YFSETQ, per germline. J was trimmed by 3 bases and V by 4 bases; bases with no gene match: 6. This CDR3 comprises 15 residues. In DNA, the CDR3 is TGCGCCAGCAGCCAGGGGACAGGGGATTACACTGAAGCTTTCTTT. Translating it yields CASSQGTGDYTEAFF.

This clone has only a few counts. Different DNA sequences within this sample yield the same CDR3. This chain links TRBV5-1 with TRBJ1-5; the D is unclear. V lost 1 base and J 4 bases, leaving 6 bases between the germline ends. The V gene's germline CDR1 is SGHRS and CDR2 YFSETQ. The CDR3 runs 13 residues. The CDR3 loop reads CASSLNGNQPQHF. In DNA, the CDR3 is TGCGCCAGCAGCTTGAACGGGAATCAGCCCCAGCATTTT.

The chain employs TRBV5-5 and TRBJ2-5, with 12 bases aligning to TRBD2. The CDR3 has 19 amino acids. The V and J ends lost 0 bases and 2 bases, in that order; junction bases with no gene match: 11. Per germline, CDR1 SGHKS and CDR2 YYEKEE (reference sequence). The CDR3, as DNA: TGTGCCAGCAGCTTGGGGGCGGCTAGCGGGAGGGCCGGGCAAGAGACCCAGTACTTC. Protein sequence: CASSLGAASGRAGQETQYF. The full variable domain, its missing parts supplied by reference TRBV5-5 and TRBJ2-5, is DAGVTQSPTHLIKTRGQQVTLRCSPISGHKSVSWYQQVLGQGPQFIFQYYEKEERGRGNFPDRFSARQFPNYSSELNVNALLLGDSALYLCASSLGAASGRAGQETQYFGPGTRLLVL.

This clone was counted only a few times. This rearrangement joins TRBV2 to TRBJ2-7; TRBD2 might be the D (5 bases). Germline assignment: CDR1 SNHLY and CDR2 FYNNEI. This CDR3 is built from 13 residues. Deletions cut 6 bases from V and 7 bases from J, with 16 bases between. The CDR3 DNA follows: TGTGCCAGCAGGGTGGACTCGGCACCTGAGCAGTACTTC. Translation: CASRVDSAPEQYF.

The V and J genes are TRBV12-3 or TRBV12-4 and TRBJ2-5, with 7 positions matching TRBD2. CDR3 length equals 12 residues. V was pared by 8 bases and J by 3 bases, with 3 bases of the junction left unmatched. CDR3 nucleotide sequence: TGTGCCAGCCGGGGGGACGAAGAGACCCAGTACTTC. Translating it yields CASRGDEETQYF.

The chain is built from TRBV18 and TRBJ1-2, with TRBD1 matching over 7 bases. Germline lookup yields CDR1 KGHSH and CDR2 LQKENI. V gave up 3 bases and J gave up 4 bases; unmatched junction bases: 5. The length of the CDR3 is 14 residues. CDR3 region: CASSPGQRGYGYTF. The CDR3 region has the DNA TGTGCCAGCTCACCGGGACAGCGCGGCTATGGCTACACCTTC.